A selection of T cell receptor beta chains follows, all from one sample in a study of CD8+ T cells in alopecia areata. TCRdb keeps only in-frame clones here, not all; method: immunoSEQ multiplex PCR. There are 100,000 to 150,000 clones in the sample; more than 40% occur only once, and roughly 20% lies in the top ten. The specimen was CD8+ T cells sorted from blood, collected at week 0. The receptor set was obtained from a human donor with alopecia areata. CDR3s include the opening cysteine and the closing phenylalanine or tryptophan. The D gene is left open where the match is weak. The size of a clone is reported for some rows only, either as once, few or many, or as a class for expanded clones.

len | abundance | j_gene | d_gene | v_gene | CDR3nt | CDR3aa
14 | few | TRBJ2-7 | TRBD2 | TRBV7-6 | TGTGCCAGCAGCTTTATAGCGGGGGGTTACGAGCAGTACTTC | CASSFIAGGYEQYF
12 | - | TRBJ2-7 | - | TRBV5-1 | TGCGCCAGCAGCTTGTGGGGGGTGGAGCAGTACTTC | CASSLWGVEQYF
13 | - | TRBJ1-2 | - | TRBV30 | TGTGCCTGGGGGGTTACTGGCGGCTATGGCTACACCTTC | CAWGVTGGYGYTF
16 | few | TRBJ1-2 | - | TRBV29-1 | TGCAGCGTTGAGGGGGGGACGCGAGAGGTAGAGGATGGCTACACCTTC | CSVEGGTREVEDGYTF
15 | few | TRBJ2-7 | - | TRBV7-6 | TGTGCCAGCAGCTTAGCGATTGGTGGCGGAGACGAGCAGTACTTC | CASSLAIGGGDEQYF
16 | few | TRBJ2-7 | - | TRBV7-8 | TGTGCCAGCAGCTCTTCTTTGAGGGACCCCTCCTACGAGCAGTACTTC | CASSSSLRDPSYEQYF
13 | - | TRBJ2-3 | - | TRBV27 | TGTGCCAGCAGTTCGGAAGGTGCAGATACGCAGTATTTT | CASSSEGADTQYF
15 | - | TRBJ2-1 | - | TRBV25-1 | TGTGCCAGCAGTGGGCCGGGGGTCCCCTACAATGAGCAGTTCTTC | CASSGPGVPYNEQFF
15 | - | TRBJ2-5 | TRBD2 | TRBV11-2 | TGTGCCAGCAGCCGGACTAGCGGGGGGGAAGAGACCCAGTACTTC | CASSRTSGGEETQYF
13 | - | TRBJ1-2 | - | TRBV29-1 | TGCAGCGTCCGGGACACCGGTAACTATGGCTACACCTTC | CSVRDTGNYGYTF
15 | - | TRBJ2-1 | TRBD1 | TRBV5-1 | TGCGCCAGCAGCTCCACAGGGGGCGCTTACAATGAGCAGTTCTTC | CASSSTGGAYNEQFF
12 | - | TRBJ1-4 | - | TRBV11-2 | TGTGCCAGCAGCGGACGGAATGAAAAACTGTTTTTT | CASSGRNEKLFF
12 | many | TRBJ1-1 | - | TRBV6-1 | TGTGCCTCCCGGGCCCAGAACACTGAAGCTTTCTTT | CASRAQNTEAFF
15 | - | TRBJ2-7 | TRBD1 | TRBV5-6 | TGTGCCAGCAGCTTGGCCCCAGGGGGTGGCTACGAGCAGTACTTC | CASSLAPGGGYEQYF
14 | - | TRBJ2-3 | - | TRBV6-4 | TGTGCCAGCAGTGATGGGCTCCTCACAGATACGCAGTATTTT | CASSDGLLTDTQYF
14 | - | TRBJ2-7 | - | TRBV30 | TGTGCCTGGTCCCAGGGGGGCGACTCCTACGAGCAGTACTTC | CAWSQGGDSYEQYF
16 | - | TRBJ2-5 | TRBD2 | TRBV6-5 | TGTGCCAGCAGTTACGCCCTAGCGGGGGGGCCCGAGACCCAGTACTTC | CASSYALAGGPETQYF
15 | few | TRBJ2-1 | TRBD2 | TRBV4-2 | TGTGCCAGCAGCCAACGAGCGGGGGGGTTCAATGAGCAGTTCTTC | CASSQRAGGFNEQFF
16 | few | TRBJ1-2 | TRBD1 | TRBV27 | TGTGCCAGCAGATCTACGACAGGGCGACTTAACTATGGCTACACCTTC | CASRSTTGRLNYGYTF
16 | - | TRBJ2-7 | - | TRBV5-4 | TGTGCCAGCAGTTCAGCTGAGTATGGGGTTTCCTACGAGCAGTACTTC | CASSSAEYGVSYEQYF
13 | - | TRBJ1-2 | TRBD1 | TRBV18 | TGTGCCAGCTCAGGGGACAGGGACTATGGCTACACCTTC | CASSGDRDYGYTF
12 | - | TRBJ2-5 | - | TRBV7-9 | TGTGCCAGCAGCTCCTTGGGGGAGACCCAGTACTTC | CASSSLGETQYF
13 | - | TRBJ2-1 | - | TRBV9 | TGTGCCAGCAGCGTAGCGGCGGGGAATGAGCAGTTCTTC | CASSVAAGNEQFF
10 | many | TRBJ2-3 | - | TRBV20-1 | TGCAGTGCCAACGTGGATACGCAGTATTTT | CSANVDTQYF
12 | - | TRBJ2-2 | - | TRBV2 | TGTGCCAGCACCCCGTTCACCGGGGAGCTGTTTTTT | CASTPFTGELFF
16 | - | TRBJ1-5 | TRBD1 | TRBV27 | TGTGCCAGCAGTTTAGGGACAGGGGGCGTAAATCAGCCCCAGCATTTT | CASSLGTGGVNQPQHF
13 | - | TRBJ2-3 | - | TRBV10-3 | TGTGCCATCAGTACGGAGCCCACCGATACGCAGTATTTT | CAISTEPTDTQYF
11 | once | TRBJ1-1 | - | TRBV5-4 | TGTGCCAGCAGCTTTGGGACTGAAGCTTTCTTT | CASSFGTEAFF
16 | - | TRBJ1-1 | - | TRBV6-1 | TGTGCCAGCAGTGACCGTTTAGTAGGGTTGAACACTGAAGCTTTCTTT | CASSDRLVGLNTEAFF
15 | - | TRBJ1-6 | - | TRBV6-5 | TGTGCCAGCGGGGGTTTGAGCTCCTATAATTCACCCCTCCACTTT | CASGGLSSYNSPLHF
14 | few | TRBJ2-2 | TRBD1 | TRBV30 | TGTGCCTGGAGTACAGGGGAGAACACCGGGGAGCTGTTTTTT | CAWSTGENTGELFF
13 | - | TRBJ1-2 | - | TRBV30 | TGTGCCTGGAGTGTGGGTTTCGGCGGCGGCTACACCTTC | CAWSVGFGGGYTF
18 | - | TRBJ2-5 | TRBD1 | TRBV27 | TGTGCCAGCAGTTCCATTCACTCGGACAGGGGGCTTGGCGAGACCCAGTACTTC | CASSSIHSDRGLGETQYF
14 | - | TRBJ2-7 | TRBD1 | TRBV4-1 | TGCGCCAGCAGCCTTTCGGGACAGTCCTACGAGCAGTACTTC | CASSLSGQSYEQYF
13 | - | TRBJ2-7 | - | TRBV7-2 | TGTGCCAGCAGTTCTGGACTGTCATCCCCCCAGTACTTC | CASSSGLSSPQYF